One and the same sample provided the 26 T cell receptor beta chains below, sequenced in a study of read filtering for tumor transcriptome and immune sequencing. Molecular barcoded adaptors covering alpha/delta and beta/gamma chains were used on roughly 400 ng RNA. One entry per CDR3 protein, called by TCRdb with MiXCR from the reads. The sample records fewer than 150,000 distinct CDR3 sequences, over 10% being singletons. Sample: a population of CD138-negative cells sorted from bone marrow. Every receptor here comes from a donor at least 40 years old with multiple myeloma.

As regards this clonotype: Possible read error: a much larger clone is one base away. V is TRBV28 and J is TRBJ2-5; D gene unclear. Trimming removed 8 bases from V and 4 bases from J, with 14 bases in between. The CDR3 covers 13 residues. Germline V gives CDR1 MDHEN, CDR2 SYDVKM. CDR3 region: CASGRTFRETQYF. The CDR3 DNA reads as TGTGCCAGCGGCCGGACCTTTCGAGAGACCCAGTACTTC.

This clonotype showed up many times. V gene TRBV28 combines with J gene TRBJ1-5, with unresolved D. The CDR3 totals 12 residues. Trimming pared 6 bases from V and 8 bases from J, leaving 11 bases between. Per the germline V gene, CDR1 is MDHEN and CDR2 is SYDVKM. DNA for the CDR3: TGTGCCAGCAGCCTGAGTGTGGAGCCCCAGCATTTT. It yields the protein CASSLSVEPQHF. The variable domain in full, with the rest retrieved from reference TRBV28 and TRBJ1-5, is DVKVTQSSRYLVKRTGEKVFLECVQDMDHENMFWYRQDPGLGLRLIYFSYDVKMKEKGDIPEGYSVSREKKERFSLILESASTNQTSMYLCASSLSVEPQHFGDGTRLSIL.

In its sample, this clonotype was seen many times. V and J are TRBV5-1 and TRBJ1-3, with D possibly matching TRBD1 (5 bases). The CDR3 totals 15 residues. Germline V lookup: CDR1 SGHRS, CDR2 YFSETQ. Between the trimmed V and J ends, which lost 2 bases and 3 bases, there was a span of 12 bases. CDR3 nucleotides: TGCGCCAGCAGCTTCGGAGCACAGGATGGAAACACCATATATTTT. This sequence encodes CASSFGAQDGNTIYF. Full variable domain (missing parts from reference TRBV5-1 and TRBJ1-3): KAGVTQTPRYLIKTRGQQVTLSCSPISGHRSVSWYQQTPGQGLQFLFEYFSETQRNKGNFPGRFSGRQFSNSRSEMNVSTLELGDSALYLCASSFGAQDGNTIYFGEGSWLTVV.

This clonotype was recorded at least ten times. The chain is built from TRBV28 and TRBJ2-1; D gene unclear. V was shortened by 3 bases and J by 0 bases, with 9 bases between the two germline ends. Per germline, CDR1 MDHEN and CDR2 SYDVKM. The CDR3 is made up of 15 amino acids. The CDR3 DNA follows: TGTGCCAGCAGTTTGTACCCCAGCTCCTACAATGAGCAGTTCTTC. This gives the protein CASSLYPSSYNEQFF.

This clonotype was observed a handful of times. The chain couples TRBV7-2 to TRBJ1-1; D gene unclear. The CDR3 runs to 9 residues. CDR1 is SGHTA, CDR2 FQGNSA, per germline. V gave up 5 bases and J gave up 8 bases, with 3 bases separating them. Here the CDR3 reads CASSPEAFF. CDR3 in DNA: TGTGCCAGCAGCCCCGAAGCTTTCTTT.

This clonotype was detected ten times or more. The junction departs from germline at one end; a sequencing error may be responsible. The chain joins TRBV12-3 or TRBV12-4 to TRBJ1-1, with D possibly being TRBD1 (5 bases). This CDR3 comprises 11 residues. CDR3 residues: CASSLGPGRIF. In DNA form, the CDR3 reads TGTGCCAGCAGTCTAGGACCGGGACGTATCTTT.

This clonotype was picked up many times. V and J are TRBV27 and TRBJ2-3; 7 nucleotides match TRBD2. The CDR3 consists of 15 residues. Germline CDR1 MNHEY, CDR2 SMNVEV (reference sequence). Trimming took 9 bases from V and 0 from J; bases not matched to a gene: 9. Here the CDR3 DNA reads TGTGCCAGTACCCCCCGGGGGGTTAGCACAGATACGCAGTATTTT. Amino acid sequence: CASTPRGVSTDTQYF.

Regarding this clonotype: A read error may account for a junction end that differs from germline. V usage is TRBV7-7 and J usage is TRBJ2-5; 8 bases are shared with TRBD1. This CDR3 contains 13 residues. Germline lookup yields CDR1 SSHAT and CDR2 FNYEAQ (reference sequence). The CDR3 DNA reads TGTGCTAGCAGCTCACACAGGGGGGAGACCCAGTACTTC. Protein product: CASSSHRGETQYF.

About this clonotype itself: Sequence at one end of the junction differs from germline and may be a read error. CDR3 bases: TGTGCCGGCAGCCCCCAGGGAAGCTCCTACGAGCAGTACTTC. Translated, it gives CAGSPQGSSYEQYF. The chain links TRBV7-2 to TRBJ2-7; D is possibly TRBD1 (5 bases). This CDR3 is built from 14 residues. Germline-derived CDR1 and CDR2 are SGHTA and FQGNSA.

This clonotype was detected many times. The rearrangement uses TRBV29-1 and TRBJ1-1; no firm D call. Deletions cut 5 bases from V and 0 bases from J, with 10 bases between. Germline-derived CDR1 and CDR2 are SQVTM and ANQGSEA. The length of the CDR3 is 13 residues. The CDR3 sequence is CSVFEQMNTEAFF. CDR3 DNA: TGCAGCGTTTTTGAACAAATGAACACTGAAGCTTTCTTT.

This clonotype was observed at least ten times. The chain employs TRBV11-2 and TRBJ1-6; the D is unclear. V was shortened by 7 bases and J by 4 bases, with 11 bases between the two germline ends. The CDR3 is made up of 14 amino acids. Germline CDR1 SGHAT, CDR2 FQNNGV. CDR3 bases: TGTGCCAGCAACCTAGGGAATTATAATTCACCCCTCCACTTT. Its translation is CASNLGNYNSPLHF.

A note on this clonotype: A much more abundant neighbour one base away suggests this may be a read error. This chain uses TRBV20-1 with TRBJ2-3; D unresolved. Per the germline V gene, CDR1 is DFQATT and CDR2 is SNEGSKA (reference sequence). CDR3 length: 11 amino acids. CDR3 sequence (DNA): TGCAGTGCTAGGGACCCTCGGACGCTGTATTTT. Amino acids: CSARDPRTLYF.

The sample holds many counts of this clonotype. The chain combines TRBV5-1 with TRBJ2-5; D call uncertain. This CDR3 has 14 residues. In germline, CDR1 is SGHRS, CDR2 YFSETQ. Trimming removed 3 bases from V and 2 bases from J, with 11 bases in between. The CDR3 DNA sequence: TGCGCCAGCAGCTGGGAAGGGCCGCAAGAGACCCAGTACTTC. Its protein is CASSWEGPQETQYF.

This clonotype was seen at least ten times. The chain recombines TRBV30 with TRBJ2-7; no firm D call. Trimming stripped 0 bases from V and 4 bases from J, with 4 bases between. The CDR3 totals 11 residues. Looked up from germline, CDR1 is GTSNPN and CDR2 is SVGIG (reference sequence). CDR3 loop: CAWSVQYEQYF. Written as DNA, the CDR3 is TGTGCCTGGAGTGTACAGTACGAGCAGTACTTC.

This clonotype was seen only a few times. The chain has TRBV7-3 and TRBJ2-3, with D perhaps TRBD2 (6 bases). The CDR3 spans 15 residues. V shed 5 bases and J shed 4 bases, with 16 bases lying between them. Germline V gene sequence: CDR1 SGHTA, CDR2 FQGTGA. The CDR3 sequence: CASSPRLVGPDTQYF. CDR3 bases: TGTGCCAGCAGCCCTAGACTAGTGGGGCCAGATACGCAGTATTTT.

The sample holds many counts of this clonotype. The gene calls are TRBV6-2 or TRBV6-3 and TRBJ1-1, with 7 bases lining up with TRBD1. With V trimmed by 0 bases and J by 4 bases, 5 bases remained unmatched. The CDR3 is 15 residues long. The germline V gene encodes CDR1 MNHEY and CDR2 SVGEGT. This CDR3 reads CASSYSTGSLTEAFF. CDR3 nucleotides: TGTGCCAGCAGTTACTCGACAGGGAGCCTCACTGAAGCTTTCTTT.

This clonotype was detected many times. The J gene is TRBJ1-4, the V gene TRBV6-2 or TRBV6-3, with D tentatively TRBD1 (5 bases). This CDR3 is 17 amino acids long. CDR1 is MNHEY, CDR2 SVGEGT, per germline. V shed 7 bases and J shed 0 bases, with 18 bases lying between them. The CDR3 sequence is CASKNPGRTSTNEKLFF. The CDR3 DNA is TGTGCCAGCAAAAACCCGGGACGGACTTCAACTAATGAAAAACTGTTTTTT.

This clonotype showed up many times. The rearrangement joins TRBV29-1 to TRBJ1-2; 7 bases fit TRBD1. Germline V gives CDR1 SQVTM, CDR2 ANQGSEA. This CDR3 is built from 15 residues. V shed 5 bases and J 2 bases; nucleotides not matched to a gene: 11. The CDR3 spells CSVSEDRASNYGYTF. CDR3 DNA sequence: TGCAGCGTTTCGGAAGACAGGGCTTCCAACTATGGCTACACCTTC. Variable domain in full (rest from reference TRBV29-1 and TRBJ1-2): SAVISQKPSRDICQRGTSLTIQCQVDSQVTMMFWYRQQPGQSLTLIATANQGSEATYESGFVIDKFPISRPNLTFSTLTVSNMSPEDSSIYLCSVSEDRASNYGYTFGSGTRLTVV.

A single count supports this clonotype. A read error may be the cause here, since a much bigger clone is one base away. CDR3 region: CSVEEEAGVYTF. The CDR3 DNA sequence: TGCAGCGTTGAAGAGGAGGCAGGGGTCTACACCTTC. The chain uses TRBV29-1 and TRBJ1-2, with D tentatively TRBD1 (6 bases). The CDR3 extends over 12 amino acids. Trimming left V 0 bases short and J 10 bases short, with 12 bases between. CDR1 is SQVTM and CDR2 is ANQGSEA in the germline V gene.

This clonotype was observed many times. J is TRBJ1-3 and V is TRBV7-2; 8 bases are shared with TRBD1. V lost 5 bases, J lost 2 bases, and 5 bases stayed unmatched. The CDR3 consists of 15 residues. Germline assignment: CDR1 SGHTA and CDR2 FQGNSA. In DNA, the CDR3 is TGTGCCAGCAGCGTCCCGGGACAGGCTGGAAACACCATATATTTT. Protein: CASSVPGQAGNTIYF.

This chain joins TRBV7-2 and TRBJ2-5; a possible D gene is TRBD2 (5 bases). V dropped 1 base and J dropped 5 bases, with 11 bases sitting between them. Germline V gives CDR1 SGHTA, CDR2 FQGNSA. The CDR3 is 14 residues long. In DNA, the CDR3 is TGTGCCAGCAGCTTAGACGGGGTCGAGGAGACCCAGTACTTC. Its protein product is CASSLDGVEETQYF.

This clonotype has a count of ten or more. The chain links TRBV29-1 to TRBJ2-1, with D perhaps TRBD1 or TRBD2 (6 bases each). This CDR3 contains 12 residues. Germline-derived CDR1 and CDR2 are SQVTM and ANQGSEA. CDR3 protein: CIGGQGQNEQFF. The CDR3 nucleotides are TGCATCGGGGGCCAGGGACAAAATGAGCAGTTCTTC.

At least ten counts were recorded for this clonotype. The V call is TRBV5-1, the J call TRBJ2-7; 7 bases fit TRBD1. CDR1 SGHRS and CDR2 YFSETQ come from the germline V gene. The V and J ends lost 5 bases and 0 bases, in that order; junction bases with no gene match: 5. This CDR3 has 14 residues. This chain's CDR3 is CASRQQGDSYEQYF. CDR3 bases: TGCGCCAGCAGGCAGCAGGGGGACTCCTACGAGCAGTACTTC.

This clonotype was seen repeatedly, ten times or more. The chain joins TRBV2 to TRBJ2-2; 10 nucleotides agree with TRBD2. CDR1 is SNHLY, CDR2 FYNNEI, per germline. The CDR3 runs to 16 residues. After removal of 8 bases from V and 0 bases from J, the junction contained 6 bases not matched to a gene. For the CDR3, the DNA is TGTGCCAGCGCTCGAGCGGGAGGGTCGAACACCGGGGAGCTGTTTTTT. It is translated as CASARAGGSNTGELFF. Variable domain in full (rest from reference TRBV2 and TRBJ2-2): EPEVTQTPSHQVTQMGQEVILRCVPISNHLYFYWYRQILGQKVEFLVSFYNNEISEKSEIFDDQFSVERPDGSNFTLKIRSTKLEDSAMYFCASARAGGSNTGELFFGEGSRLTVL.

In this sample, this clonotype turned up a few times. The chain combines TRBV7-2 with TRBJ1-2; weak D call: TRBD1 (5 bases). Trimming stripped 4 bases from V and 2 bases from J, with 11 bases between. The CDR3 runs to 14 residues. Germline V gene sequence: CDR1 SGHTA, CDR2 FQGNSA. CDR3 DNA: TGTGCCAGCAGCTCGGGACGGGAAAACTATGGCTACACCTTC. Translated: CASSSGRENYGYTF.

This clonotype appeared many times. The chain links TRBV12-3 or TRBV12-4 to TRBJ2-3, with a tentative D call TRBD2 (5 bases). The CDR3 contains 13 residues. V was pared by 6 bases and J by 7 bases, with 14 bases between. For the CDR3, the DNA is TGTGCCAGCAGGCCCCCTCTAGCAAATACGCAGTATTTT. Translating gives CASRPPLANTQYF.